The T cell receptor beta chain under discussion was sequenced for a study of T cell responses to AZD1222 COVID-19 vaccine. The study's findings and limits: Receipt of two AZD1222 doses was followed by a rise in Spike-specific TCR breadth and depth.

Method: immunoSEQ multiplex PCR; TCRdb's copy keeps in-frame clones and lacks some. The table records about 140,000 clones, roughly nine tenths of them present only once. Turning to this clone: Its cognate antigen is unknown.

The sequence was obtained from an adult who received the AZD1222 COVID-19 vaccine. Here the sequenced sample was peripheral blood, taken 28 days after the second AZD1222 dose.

DNA of the CDR3: TGTGCCAGCAGCCTAATCCAGGGACAGGGGCAGCCCCAGCATTTT. Protein sequence: CASSLIQGQGQPQHF. V is TRBV7-2 and J is TRBJ1-5, with 10 bases fitting TRBD1. Germline V gene lookup returns CDR1 SGHTA and CDR2 FQGNSA. Germline trimming cut 5 bases from V and 7 bases from J; bases unmatched to any gene: 8. This CDR3 has 15 residues. The whole variable domain, filled in from reference TRBV7-2 and TRBJ1-5, reads GAGVSQSPSNKVTEKGKDVELRCDPISGHTALYWYRQSLGQGLEFLIYFQGNSAPDKSGLPSDRFSAERTGGSVSTLTIQRTQQEDSAVYLCASSLIQGQGQPQHFGDGTRLSIL.